Given below is one T cell receptor (beta chain) in context. As yet, its antigen is unknown. The germline gives CDR1 DFQATT, CDR2 SNEGSKA (reference sequence). Unmatched junction bases numbered 12, after V lost 4 bases and J lost 5 bases. CDR3 length: 15 residues. This sample is drawn from a study of T cells in Graves' hyperthyroidism and ophthalmopathy. Overall study results and limits: In simple terms, a model built on 13 V-J features told ophthalmopathy apart from stable hyperthyroidism. Ophthalmopathy, which appeared later, was predicted by the model a median roughly 6.5 months before onset.

Among the patients, aged 18 to 65, hyperthyroidism was newly diagnosed and had lasted under 2 months. RNA transcripts served as the template for amplifying TCR beta CDR3 regions. The TCR CDR3 first-round RT-PCR relied on the HTBI primer set. TCRdb reanalysed the multiplex PCR reads using MiXCR and keeps one entry per CDR3 protein. Among about 290,000 distinct CDR3 sequences listed, 10% to 15% were seen once. This rearrangement joins TRBV20-1 to TRBJ2-3; 7 bases are a match to TRBD2. This TCR was recovered from a woman aged 30 to 39 with Graves' hyperthyroidism that later progressed to Graves' ophthalmopathy. Sequenced sample: blood. CDR3 region: CSANQLRGTGDTQYF. The CDR3, as DNA: TGCAGTGCTAACCAACTGCGGGGGACGGGAGATACGCAGTATTTT.